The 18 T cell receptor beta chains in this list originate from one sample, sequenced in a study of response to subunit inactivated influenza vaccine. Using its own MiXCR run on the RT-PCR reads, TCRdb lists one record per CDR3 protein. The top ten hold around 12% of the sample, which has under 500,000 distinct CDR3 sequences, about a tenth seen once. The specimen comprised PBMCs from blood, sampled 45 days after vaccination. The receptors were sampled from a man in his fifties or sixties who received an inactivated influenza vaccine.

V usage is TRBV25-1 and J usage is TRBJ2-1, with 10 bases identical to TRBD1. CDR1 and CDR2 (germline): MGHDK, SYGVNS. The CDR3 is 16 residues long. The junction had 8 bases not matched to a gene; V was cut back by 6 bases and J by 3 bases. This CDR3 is CASRQTGTGDYNEQFF. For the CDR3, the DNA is TGTGCCAGCAGACAAACCGGGACAGGGGACTACAATGAGCAGTTCTTC.

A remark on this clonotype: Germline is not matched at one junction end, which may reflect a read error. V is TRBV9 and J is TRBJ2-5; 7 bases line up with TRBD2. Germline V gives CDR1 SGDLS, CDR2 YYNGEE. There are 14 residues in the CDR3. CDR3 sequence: CASSSLAEEETQHF. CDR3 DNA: TGTGCCAGCAGCTCTCTAGCGGAGGAAGAGACCCAGCACTTC.

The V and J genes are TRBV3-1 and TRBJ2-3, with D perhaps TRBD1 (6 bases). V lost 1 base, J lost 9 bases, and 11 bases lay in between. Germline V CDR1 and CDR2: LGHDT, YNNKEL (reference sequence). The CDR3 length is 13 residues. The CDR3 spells CASSQASGTTQYF. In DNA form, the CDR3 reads TGTGCCAGCAGCCAAGCCTCCGGGACAACGCAGTATTTT.

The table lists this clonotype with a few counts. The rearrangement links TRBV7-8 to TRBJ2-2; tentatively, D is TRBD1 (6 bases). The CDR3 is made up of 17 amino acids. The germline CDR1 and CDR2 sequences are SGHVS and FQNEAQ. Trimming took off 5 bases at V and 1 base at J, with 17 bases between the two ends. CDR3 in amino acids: CASSPRLPGQNTGELFF. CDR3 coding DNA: TGTGCCAGCAGCCCGCGCCTACCGGGACAGAACACCGGGGAGCTGTTTTTT.

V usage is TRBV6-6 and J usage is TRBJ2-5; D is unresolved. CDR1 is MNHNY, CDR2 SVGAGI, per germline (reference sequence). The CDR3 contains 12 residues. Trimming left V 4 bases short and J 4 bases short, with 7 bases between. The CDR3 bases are TGTGCCAGCAGTTCCCAGCCAGAGACCCAGTACTTC. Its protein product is CASSSQPETQYF.

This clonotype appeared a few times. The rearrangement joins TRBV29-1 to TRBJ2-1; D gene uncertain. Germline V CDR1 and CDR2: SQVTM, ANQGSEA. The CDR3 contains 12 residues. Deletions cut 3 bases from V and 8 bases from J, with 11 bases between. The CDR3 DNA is TGCAGCGTTGATATCCATCCCCATGAGCAGTTCTTC. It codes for CSVDIHPHEQFF.

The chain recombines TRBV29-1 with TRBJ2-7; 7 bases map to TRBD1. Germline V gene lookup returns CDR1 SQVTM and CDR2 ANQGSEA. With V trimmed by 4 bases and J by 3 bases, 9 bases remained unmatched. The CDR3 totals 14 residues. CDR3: CSVALSRDSYEQYF. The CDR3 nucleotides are TGCAGCGTTGCCCTCTCCCGGGACAGCTACGAGCAGTACTTC.

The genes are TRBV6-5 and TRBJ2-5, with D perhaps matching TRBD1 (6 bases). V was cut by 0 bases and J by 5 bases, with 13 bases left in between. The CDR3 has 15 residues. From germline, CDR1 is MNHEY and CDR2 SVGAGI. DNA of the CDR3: TGTGCCAGCAGTTACTCGCTGGGGGCGCGGGAGACCCAGTACTTC. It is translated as CASSYSLGARETQYF.

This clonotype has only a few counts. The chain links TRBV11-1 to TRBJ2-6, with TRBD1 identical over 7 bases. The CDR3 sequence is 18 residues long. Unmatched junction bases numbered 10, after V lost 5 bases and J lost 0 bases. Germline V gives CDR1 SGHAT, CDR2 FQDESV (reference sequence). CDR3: CASSDDRVLLSGANVLTF. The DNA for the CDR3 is TGTGCCAGCAGCGACGACAGGGTCCTCCTCTCTGGGGCCAACGTCCTGACTTTC.

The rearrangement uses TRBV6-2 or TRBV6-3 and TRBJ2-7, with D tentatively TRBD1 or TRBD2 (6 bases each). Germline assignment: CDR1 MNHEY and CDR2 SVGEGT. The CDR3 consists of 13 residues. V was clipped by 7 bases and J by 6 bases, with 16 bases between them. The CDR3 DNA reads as TGTGCCAGCACGGGACTCAGCAGGGGCGAGCAGTACTTC. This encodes CASTGLSRGEQYF.

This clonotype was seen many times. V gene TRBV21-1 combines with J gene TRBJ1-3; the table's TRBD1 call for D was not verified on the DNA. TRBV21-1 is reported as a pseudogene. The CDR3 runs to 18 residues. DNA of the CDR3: TGTGCCAGCAGCAAAGGAGGTGGGCGGACAGGGGACGCTGGCACCATATATTTT. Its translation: CASSKGGGRTGDAGTIYF.

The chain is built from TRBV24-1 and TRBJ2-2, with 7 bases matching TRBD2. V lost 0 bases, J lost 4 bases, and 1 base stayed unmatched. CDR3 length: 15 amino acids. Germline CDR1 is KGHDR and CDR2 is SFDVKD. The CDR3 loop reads CATSDLSGGTGELFF. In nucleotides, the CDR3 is TGTGCCACCAGTGATTTGTCGGGAGGCACCGGGGAGCTGTTTTTT.

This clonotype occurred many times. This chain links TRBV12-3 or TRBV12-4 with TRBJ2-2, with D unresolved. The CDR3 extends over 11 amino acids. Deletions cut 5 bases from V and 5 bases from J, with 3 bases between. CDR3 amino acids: CASSTTGELFF. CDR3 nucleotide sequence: TGTGCCAGCAGTACGACCGGGGAGCTGTTTTTT.

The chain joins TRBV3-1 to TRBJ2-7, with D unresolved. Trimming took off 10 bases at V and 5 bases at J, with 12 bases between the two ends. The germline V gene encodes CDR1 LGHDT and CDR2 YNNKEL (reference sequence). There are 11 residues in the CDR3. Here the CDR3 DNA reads TGTGCCACCAAGGGTTCCCACGAGCAGTACTTC. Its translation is CATKGSHEQYF.

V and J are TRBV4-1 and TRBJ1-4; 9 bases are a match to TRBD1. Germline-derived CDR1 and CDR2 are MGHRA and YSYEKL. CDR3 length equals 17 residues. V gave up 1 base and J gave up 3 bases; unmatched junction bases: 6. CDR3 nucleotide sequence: TGCGCCAGCAGCCAAGGAAGGACAGGGGCAGCTAATGAAAAACTGTTTTTT. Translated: CASSQGRTGAANEKLFF.

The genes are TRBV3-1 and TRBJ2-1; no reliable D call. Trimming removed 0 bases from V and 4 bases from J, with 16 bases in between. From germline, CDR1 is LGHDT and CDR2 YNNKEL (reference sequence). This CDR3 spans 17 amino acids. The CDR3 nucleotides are TGTGCCAGCAGCCAAGATCCACTCAATTACAATTACAATGAGCAGTTCTTC. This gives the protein CASSQDPLNYNYNEQFF.

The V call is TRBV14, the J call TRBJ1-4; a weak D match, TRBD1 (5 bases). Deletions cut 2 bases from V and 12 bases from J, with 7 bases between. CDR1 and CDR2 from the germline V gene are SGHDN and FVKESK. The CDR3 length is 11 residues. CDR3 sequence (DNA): TGTGCCAGCAGCCAACAGGGTCAACTGTTTTTT. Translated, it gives CASSQQGQLFF.

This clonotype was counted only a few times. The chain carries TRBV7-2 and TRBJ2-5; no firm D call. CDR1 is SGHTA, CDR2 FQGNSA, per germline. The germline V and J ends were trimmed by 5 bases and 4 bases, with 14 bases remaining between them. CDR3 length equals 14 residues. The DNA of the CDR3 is TGTGCCAGCAGCCCGGCGAGGTACCGAGAGACCCAGTACTTC. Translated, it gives CASSPARYRETQYF.